One TCR beta chain is described in this entry. This clonotype occurred many times. There is no known antigen for this receptor. No qualities accompany the bases; no much larger clone lies one base away. These data come from a study of T cell repertoires in cytomegalovirus infection (dated by TCRdb to the late 2010s). Study-wide context: Donor HLA type was relevant to the analysis, because carriage of CMV infection together with the matching HLA type was indicated by public TCR beta signatures. Overall results and qualifications from the work: In both this cohort and an independent cohort of 350 or so donors, the cumulative frequency of public TCR beta family members distinguished carriers of CMV infection plus the relevant HLA type. The ex vivo response was dominated by HLA-C-restricted CMV-specific TCR beta clonotypes, which also provided the single most frequent clonotype in two of eight donors.

Sequenced on an Illumina HiSeq 1500. The public sequencing data were trimmed at Q25 with fastp and processed into clonotypes with MiXCR by TCRdb, which kept only in-frame beta chains. Identical CDR3 protein sequences are pooled into one entry, listed with their most common genes and DNA. The sample table records 200,000 to 300,000 distinct CDR3 sequences; approximately 13% of these occur just once. The ten largest make up 1.5% to 2% of the sample. This receptor was identified in a human donor in good health (CMV status not recorded). Some clones in this sample may be carry-over from other donors' samples. The source material was PBMCs.

The bases read TGTGCCAGCAGTAGGGAGGGCAATTCACCCCTCCACTTT. It codes for CASSREGNSPLHF. This chain joins TRBV7-2 to TRBJ1-6; no confident D gene assignment can be made. Trimming costs V 6 bases and J 7 bases, and their ends lie 10 bases apart. CDR1 is given as SGHTA and CDR2 as FQGNSA, both from the germline V gene. The CDR3 has 13 amino acids, counting the end cysteine and phenylalanine. Only the CDR3 region is kept as DNA, spanning 39 bases read in frame from base 1.